This TCR beta chain was captured in a study of response to subunit inactivated influenza vaccine. CDR3 size: 13 residues. CDR1 is MNHEY and CDR2 is SMNVEV in the germline V gene (reference sequence). V gave up 7 bases and J gave up 9 bases, with 18 bases separating them. Using its own MiXCR run on the RT-PCR reads, TCRdb lists one record per CDR3 protein. Here the sample spans about 570,000 distinct CDR3 sequences, about 11% being singletons. This same sample was also taken into another study, of T cells expressing NK-cell markers. That study adds: Production of TCR beta cDNA relied on 5'RACE template switching with UMIs. A few donors' CD3+CD56-NKG2C+ cells were dominated by the same clonotypes.

The sequence was collected from a man aged 50 or older who received an inactivated influenza vaccine. This specimen consisted of PBMCs from blood, obtained on the day of vaccination. The chain has TRBV27 and TRBJ2-5; D assignment may be TRBD1 or TRBD2 (5 bases each). CDR3 bases: TGTGCCAGCAAACGGACGGGCCGGGGCTCCCAGTACTTC. Protein sequence: CASKRTGRGSQYF.